One sample yielded the 5 T cell receptor beta chains listed below, sequenced in a study of patients and donors after allogeneic stem cell transplantation (dated by TCRdb to the early 2020s). Libraries were built with RT-PCR. The sample was run on a NextSeq 550. TCRdb trimmed the raw reads at Q25, called clones with MiXCR and kept productive beta chains. Each CDR3 protein gets just one entry, which takes the most common genes and DNA from the rows behind it. Present in this sample are about 110,000 distinct CDR3 sequences, around 36% of which were seen just once. The ten largest clones add up to around 25% of the sample. Sequencing was carried out using blood, either unsorted or a sorted T cell fraction (not recorded which). These receptors originate from a human donor who was either an allogeneic HSCT recipient or a stem cell or donor lymphocyte infusion donor (not recorded which). It is not recorded whose cells these are; they may come from a transplant donor.

This clonotype was counted between two and nine times. The chain combines TRBV7-9 with TRBJ1-1; the D gene is possibly TRBD1 (5 bases). There are 13 residues in the CDR3. V dropped 1 base and J dropped 8 bases, with 11 bases sitting between them. Per the germline V gene, CDR1 is SEHNR and CDR2 is FQNEAQ (reference sequence). CDR3 in amino acids: CASSLDRDQEAFF. CDR3 coding DNA: TGTGCCAGCAGCTTAGATCGGGACCAAGAAGCTTTCTTT.

The V call is TRBV7-9, the J call TRBJ1-1; D remains ambiguous. Germline CDR1 is SEHNR and CDR2 is FQNEAQ (reference sequence). This CDR3 has 14 amino acids. Deletions cut 5 bases from V and 4 bases from J, with 14 bases between. The CDR3 protein is CASSTSPEGTEAFF. The CDR3 DNA reads TGTGCCAGCAGCACATCGCCCGAGGGCACTGAAGCTTTCTTT.

This chain uses TRBV12-3 or TRBV12-4 with TRBJ2-3; D perhaps matches TRBD2 (6 bases). V was clipped by 7 bases and J by 4 bases, with 15 bases between them. The length of the CDR3 is 14 residues. The chain's CDR3 is CASTPTRSADTQYF. The CDR3 region has the DNA TGTGCCAGCACCCCGACTAGAAGCGCAGATACGCAGTATTTT.

To note about this clonotype: The germline gene is not matched at one end of the junction; a read error may be the cause. The chain has TRBV7-9 and TRBJ2-7; perhaps TRBD2 as D (5 bases). The CDR3 consists of 11 residues. The germline V gene encodes CDR1 SEHNR and CDR2 FQNEAQ (reference sequence). CDR3 coding DNA: TGTGCCAGCAGCCTAGCAGACGAGCAGTACTTC. Translation gives CASSLADEQYF.

This clonotype was observed a handful of times. V usage is TRBV28 and J usage is TRBJ1-4; the D gene is possibly TRBD1 (5 bases). CDR3 length: 16 residues. Germline CDR1 is MDHEN and CDR2 is SYDVKM. V dropped 5 bases and J dropped 5 bases, with 18 bases sitting between them. The CDR3 loop reads CASSLGLWGNNEKLFF. The CDR3 DNA is TGTGCCAGCAGTCTAGGCCTTTGGGGGAACAATGAAAAACTGTTTTTT.